This is a list of T cell receptor beta chains from one sample in a study of T-cell memory formation after mild COVID-19. MiXCR, applied by TCRdb to the 5' RACE reads, yields one record per CDR3 protein. There are about 160,000 distinct CDR3 sequences in the sample; roughly 31% occur only once, and 12% lies in the top ten. The sequencing sample was made of PBMCs or a T cell subset sorted from them (not recorded which). These receptors all come from an adult woman who had mild COVID-19 (a few samples of this study predate the infection). Cell type and time point are not known. Both conserved end residues are part of each CDR3. The D gene is left open where the match is weak. The listing skips clone size in some rows; elsewhere it reads once, few, many or a size class.

j_gene	d_gene	abundance	v_gene	CDR3aa	CDR3nt
TRBJ2-5	NA	NA	TRBV4-1	CASSQAIQETQYF	TGCGCCAGCAGCCAAGCAATCCAAGAGACCCAGTACTTC
TRBJ2-1	TRBD2	NA	TRBV28	CASSPSGSPNEQFF	TGTGCCAGCAGTCCTAGCGGGAGTCCCAATGAGCAGTTCTTC
TRBJ2-7	NA	once	TRBV9	CASSKGHGTYEQYF	TGTGCCAGCAGTAAGGGTCACGGTACCTACGAGCAGTACTTC
TRBJ2-7	TRBD2	NA	TRBV7-9	CASSLGPSGGQYF	TGTGCCAGCAGCTTAGGACCCTCGGGAGGGCAGTACTTC
TRBJ1-5	TRBD1	few	TRBV6-1	CATTGDWTGNQPQHF	TGTGCCACCACAGGGGATTGGACAGGCAATCAGCCCCAGCATTTT
TRBJ2-1	TRBD1	few	TRBV5-1	CASSWGQGRYNEQFF	TGCGCCAGCAGCTGGGGACAGGGTCGTTACAATGAGCAGTTCTTC
TRBJ2-2	NA	NA	TRBV9	CASSVATGAGDTGELFF	TGTGCCAGCAGCGTAGCTACGGGGGCGGGTGACACCGGGGAGCTGTTTTTT
TRBJ2-3	TRBD1	NA	TRBV7-9	CASSPGFDRAGDTQYF	TGTGCCAGCAGCCCGGGTTTTGACAGGGCAGGAGATACGCAGTATTTT
TRBJ2-3	TRBD2	few	TRBV7-9	CASSGGTSGGRDTQYF	TGTGCCAGCAGCGGCGGGACTAGCGGGGGGCGGGATACGCAGTATTTT
TRBJ1-1	TRBD1	few	TRBV7-6	CASSLGGGRVTEAFF	TGTGCCAGCAGCTTGGGAGGGGGCCGGGTCACTGAAGCTTTCTTT
TRBJ2-5	NA	few	TRBV5-1	CASSYDRAGETQYF	TGCGCCAGCAGCTATGACCGGGCCGGGGAGACCCAGTACTTC
TRBJ2-6	NA	few	TRBV7-6	CASSLSGAGANVLTF	TGTGCCAGCAGTCTGTCAGGGGCTGGGGCCAACGTCCTGACTTTC
TRBJ2-3	NA	NA	TRBV29-1	CSVKEGAGDTQYF	TGCAGCGTTAAGGAGGGGGCAGGGGATACGCAGTATTTT
TRBJ2-7	NA	NA	TRBV3-1	CASSQDFYEQYF	TGTGCCAGCAGCCAGGACTTCTACGAGCAGTACTTC
TRBJ2-7	TRBD2	NA	TRBV4-3	CASSRGTSGRYSYEQYF	TGCGCCAGCAGCCGCGGGACTAGCGGGAGGTATTCCTACGAGCAGTACTTC
TRBJ2-3	NA	NA	TRBV24-1	CATSDPRTRSTDTQYF	TGTGCCACCAGTGATCCGAGGACGAGAAGCACAGATACGCAGTATTTT
TRBJ2-1	TRBD1	NA	TRBV15	CATSSMTGGHNEQFF	TGTGCCACCAGCAGCATGACAGGGGGACACAATGAGCAGTTCTTC
TRBJ1-4	NA	NA	TRBV6-6	CASRSSGSGLEKLFF	TGTGCCAGCAGGTCCTCGGGGAGCGGGTTGGAAAAACTGTTTTTT
TRBJ2-3	TRBD1	few	TRBV15	CATSRAGQPTDTQYF	TGTGCCACCAGCAGAGCGGGACAGCCCACAGATACGCAGTATTTT
TRBJ1-1	NA	NA	TRBV7-3	CASSEGPANTEAFF	TGTGCCAGCAGTGAGGGACCGGCGAACACTGAAGCTTTCTTT
TRBJ2-7	TRBD1	NA	TRBV18	CASSQGTGGHEQYF	TGTGCCAGCTCACAAGGGACAGGGGGTCACGAGCAGTACTTC
TRBJ1-1	NA	NA	TRBV5-1	CASSLRSGRDTEAFF	TGCGCCAGCAGCTTGAGGTCAGGTCGGGACACTGAAGCTTTCTTT
TRBJ1-1	TRBD1	NA	TRBV29-1	CSAAKGTGNTEAFF	TGCAGCGCAGCTAAGGGGACAGGGAACACTGAAGCTTTCTTT
TRBJ2-7	NA	few	TRBV7-8	CASSPKRGAWEYEQYF	TGTGCCAGCAGCCCCAAACGGGGGGCATGGGAGTACGAGCAGTACTTC
TRBJ2-7	NA	NA	TRBV12-3/TRBV12-4	CASSPRGAGRYEQYF	TGTGCCAGCAGTCCCCGCGGGGCCGGCCGATACGAGCAGTACTTC
TRBJ1-1	TRBD1	NA	TRBV19	CASTDGTDRMNTEAFF	TGTGCCAGTACCGACGGGACAGACCGAATGAACACTGAAGCTTTCTTT
TRBJ1-3	TRBD1	few	TRBV7-2	CASSSQGAWGNTIYF	TGTGCCAGCAGCTCCCAGGGGGCGTGGGGAAACACCATATATTTT
TRBJ2-1	NA	few	TRBV6-2/TRBV6-3	CASSLPGVRSNEQFF	TGTGCCAGCAGTCTACCGGGAGTTAGGAGCAATGAGCAGTTCTTC
TRBJ2-1	NA	many	TRBV6-5	CASNDRLGEQFF	TGTGCCAGCAACGACCGGCTGGGAGAGCAGTTCTTC
TRBJ1-2	NA	few	TRBV5-1	CASSLTVGDYGYTF	TGCGCCAGCAGTTTAACGGTGGGCGACTATGGCTACACCTTC
TRBJ2-6	NA	NA	TRBV12-3/TRBV12-4	CASSKTGLSGANVLTF	TGTGCCAGCAGTAAAACAGGGCTCTCTGGGGCCAACGTCCTGACTTTC
TRBJ2-7	NA	few	TRBV5-1	CASTRDSGTLSYEQYF	TGCGCCAGCACCAGAGATTCGGGAACCCTCTCCTACGAGCAGTACTTC
TRBJ2-2	TRBD1	few	TRBV5-1	CASSGIAPPGTVNTGELFF	TGCGCCAGCAGCGGAATTGCCCCTCCCGGGACAGTGAACACCGGGGAGCTGTTTTTT
TRBJ1-2	NA	once	TRBV11-2	CASSEQAPGVYGYTF	TGTGCCAGCAGCGAACAGGCGCCAGGGGTATATGGCTACACCTTC
TRBJ1-2	NA	few	TRBV20-1	CSARGGVGYTF	TGCAGTGCTAGAGGAGGGGTAGGCTACACCTTC
TRBJ2-1	TRBD2	NA	TRBV9	CASSDTGGGNNEQFF	TGTGCCAGCAGCGATACGGGAGGGGGGAACAATGAGCAGTTCTTC
TRBJ1-2	NA	NA	TRBV15	CATSRAGVYGYTF	TGTGCCACCAGCAGGGCAGGAGTCTATGGCTACACCTTC
TRBJ2-7	NA	few	TRBV4-3	CASSQDWQGAAYEQYF	TGCGCCAGCAGCCAAGATTGGCAGGGAGCAGCGTACGAGCAGTACTTC
TRBJ2-1	NA	few	TRBV7-9	CASSGGASHEQFF	TGTGCCAGCAGCGGGGGGGCTTCCCATGAGCAGTTCTTC
TRBJ1-2	TRBD1	NA	TRBV6-5	CASSSGGRRGYTF	TGTGCCAGCAGCTCAGGGGGGAGAAGGGGCTACACCTTC
TRBJ2-2	TRBD1	NA	TRBV12-3/TRBV12-4	CASSRGTVTGELFF	TGTGCCAGCAGTCGAGGGACAGTCACCGGGGAGCTGTTTTTT
TRBJ2-7	TRBD2	few	TRBV27	CASSPLVGSGGRGYEQYF	TGTGCCAGCAGTCCACTAGTAGGTAGCGGGGGCAGGGGATACGAGCAGTACTTC
TRBJ1-1	NA	NA	TRBV20-1	CSARDLDVTGMNTEAFF	TGCAGTGCTAGAGATCTCGACGTTACAGGGATGAACACTGAAGCTTTCTTT
TRBJ2-1	TRBD2	few	TRBV18	CASSPRTSGVYNEQFF	TGTGCCAGCTCACCACGGACTAGCGGGGTCTACAATGAGCAGTTCTTC
TRBJ2-7	TRBD2	few	TRBV12-3/TRBV12-4	CASSFVGGSYEQYF	TGTGCCAGCAGTTTTGTGGGGGGGTCCTACGAGCAGTACTTC
TRBJ2-6	TRBD2	NA	TRBV7-9	CASSFIGTSRGGANVLTF	TGTGCCAGCAGCTTTATCGGGACTAGCCGCGGGGGGGCCAACGTCCTGACTTTC
TRBJ2-7	TRBD1	NA	TRBV5-5	CASSLDRGGIYEQYF	TGTGCCAGCAGCCTCGACAGGGGCGGGATCTACGAGCAGTACTTC
TRBJ2-7	TRBD2	NA	TRBV4-2	CASSQDRTSGSRKYF	TGTGCCAGCAGCCAAGACCGGACTAGCGGGAGTAGGAAGTACTTC
TRBJ1-5	TRBD1	NA	TRBV18	CASSRDRGANQPQHF	TGTGCCAGCTCACGGGACAGGGGGGCAAATCAGCCCCAGCATTTT
TRBJ2-7	NA	few	TRBV19	CASSPTGQSRGGEQYF	TGTGCCAGTAGTCCAACGGGACAGTCAAGAGGGGGGGAGCAGTACTTC
TRBJ2-5	NA	NA	TRBV7-6	CASSLRSRQEETQYF	TGTGCCAGCAGCTTAAGGTCCCGCCAGGAAGAGACCCAGTACTTC
TRBJ2-7	NA	NA	TRBV20-1	CSARVHHEQYF	TGCAGTGCTAGAGTCCACCACGAGCAGTACTTC
TRBJ2-7	NA	few	TRBV25-1	CASSDWAGGDPQDEQYF	TGTGCCAGCAGTGATTGGGCAGGGGGGGACCCTCAGGACGAGCAGTACTTC
TRBJ2-1	TRBD2	NA	TRBV18	CASSPSTGGSNSYNEQFF	TGTGCCAGCTCACCAAGTACCGGGGGGAGTAACTCCTACAATGAGCAGTTCTTC
TRBJ1-1	TRBD1	NA	TRBV12-3/TRBV12-4	CASSQGARTGVTMNTEAFF	TGTGCCAGCAGTCAAGGGGCAAGAACAGGGGTGACAATGAACACTGAAGCTTTCTTT
TRBJ2-2	NA	few	TRBV28	CASSAPFEVRAGELFF	TGTGCCAGCAGTGCCCCGTTTGAAGTAAGGGCCGGGGAGCTGTTTTTT
TRBJ1-1	NA	NA	TRBV3-1	CASSQGDNTEAFF	TGTGCCAGCAGCCAAGGGGACAACACTGAAGCTTTCTTT